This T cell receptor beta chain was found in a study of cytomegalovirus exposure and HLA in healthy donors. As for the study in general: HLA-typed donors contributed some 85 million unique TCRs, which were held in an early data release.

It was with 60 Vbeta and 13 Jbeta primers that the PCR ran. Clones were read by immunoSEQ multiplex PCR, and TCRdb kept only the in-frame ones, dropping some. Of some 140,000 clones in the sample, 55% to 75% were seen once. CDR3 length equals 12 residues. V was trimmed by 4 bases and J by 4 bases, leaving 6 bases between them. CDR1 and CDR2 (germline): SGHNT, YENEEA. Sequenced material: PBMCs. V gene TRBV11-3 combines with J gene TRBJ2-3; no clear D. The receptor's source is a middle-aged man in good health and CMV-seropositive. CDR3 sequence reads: CASSSRSDTQYF. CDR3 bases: TGTGCCAGCAGCTCCAGGTCAGATACGCAGTATTTT. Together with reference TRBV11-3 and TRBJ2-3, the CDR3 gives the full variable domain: EAGVVQSPRYKIIEKKQPVAFWCNPISGHNTLYWYLQNLGQGPELLIRYENEEAVDDSQLPKDRFSAERLKGVDSTLKIQPAELGDSAVYLCASSSRSDTQYFGPGTRLTVL.